This T cell receptor (beta chain) was obtained from a study of Tregs in tolerant kidney transplant recipients. CD4+CD25+CD127- Tregs, CD4+CD25- non-Tregs, CD4 and CD8 cells were sorted. The CDR3 runs to 16 residues. CDR1 and CDR2 (germline): LNHDA, SQIVND (reference sequence). V was pared by 8 bases and J by 4 bases, with 11 bases of the junction left unmatched. Sequencing was performed with immunoSEQ multiplex PCR; in TCRdb, only in-frame clones are kept and a portion is missing. The data contain about 240,000 clones, 65% to 85% of them singletons. V is TRBV19 and J is TRBJ1-2; 12 bases are a match to TRBD1. The sample consisted of CD4+ T cells from blood. The source of this sequence is a human donor in good health. The CDR3 DNA sequence: TGTGCCAGTCGAAACCTACCGGGACAGGGGGCCTATGGCTACACCTTC. Encoded protein: CASRNLPGQGAYGYTF.